This T cell receptor beta chain emerged from a study of blood T cell repertoires in COVID-19. The ends were cut back, 2 bases at V and 14 bases at J, with 21 bases in the middle. Germline V gene sequence: CDR1 ENHRY, CDR2 SYGVKD. This CDR3 contains 14 residues. Method: immunoSEQ multiplex PCR; TCRdb's copy keeps in-frame clones and lacks some. The table shows about 140,000 clones, with roughly 80% occurring only once. The sample was peripheral blood. The rearrangement joins TRBV10-3 to TRBJ1-1, with D possibly being TRBD1 (5 bases). The receptor's source is a woman in her forties or fifties with active or convalescent COVID-19. The CDR3 loop is CAISEPNIGSRAFF. The DNA of the CDR3 is TGTGCCATCAGTGAGCCTAATATAGGGTCCAGGGCCTTCTTT.